The 7 T cell receptor beta chains below come from one sample, sequenced in a study of T-cell reconstitution after alpha-beta-depleted transplantation in children (dated by TCRdb to between 2015 and 2016). The treatment or condition label corresponds to: allogeneic hematopoietic cell transplantation with graft depleted of TCRalphabeta T cells and CD19 B cells. Library construction relied on PCR. This sample was sequenced with an Illumina HiSeq 2500. TCR library preparation used molecular barcoding, with unique molecular identifiers applied to normalize quantification of the TCRbeta repertoire. In-frame beta chains were kept once TCRdb had trimmed the public reads at Q25 with fastp and called clones with MiXCR. A single entry per CDR3 protein holds the most common genes and DNA from its merged rows. This sample comprises about 980,000 distinct CDR3 sequences, 25% to 35% of them detected only once. The ten largest clones take up 25% to 35% of the sample.

The material sequenced was PBMCs, mostly from graft donor cells, taken 360 days after TCRalphabeta/CD19-depleted stem cell transplant. These receptor sequences come from a boy under two years old who had a stem cell transplant for SCID, so the T cells may come from the graft donor.

The rearrangement links TRBV29-1 to TRBJ2-2; D uncertain. Trimming took 4 bases from V and 5 from J, leaving 5 bases between them. Per the germline V gene, CDR1 is SQVTM and CDR2 is ANQGSEA. The CDR3 covers 11 residues. CDR3 in amino acids: CSVVYTGELFF. The CDR3 DNA reads TGCAGCGTTGTTTATACCGGGGAGCTGTTTTTT.

The rearrangement links TRBV20-1 to TRBJ1-2; 8 positions match TRBD1. The CDR3 covers 12 residues. V shed 6 bases and J 8 bases; nucleotides not matched to a gene: 8. Germline CDR1 is DFQATT and CDR2 is SNEGSKA (reference sequence). Written as DNA, the CDR3 is TGCAGTGCGAGACAGGGGAGGACAGGCTACACCTTC. It yields the protein CSARQGRTGYTF.

The V gene is TRBV6-2 or TRBV6-3, the J gene TRBJ2-2, with D maybe TRBD2 (5 bases). Trimming took 2 bases from V and 7 from J, leaving 17 bases between them. The CDR3 loop spans 16 amino acids. The germline CDR1 and CDR2 sequences are MNHEY and SVGEGT. The CDR3 DNA follows: TGTGCCAGCAGTTACCCGACCAAGGGCAGCGGCGGGGAGCTGTTTTTT. Its protein is CASSYPTKGSGGELFF.

J is TRBJ1-1 and V is TRBV19; D uncertain. There are 12 residues in the CDR3. V lost 5 bases and J 6 bases, leaving 10 bases between the germline ends. Germline lookup yields CDR1 LNHDA and CDR2 SQIVND (reference sequence). This CDR3 is CASSFFGAEAFF. The DNA for the CDR3 is TGTGCCAGTAGTTTCTTCGGCGCTGAAGCTTTCTTT.

The gene calls are TRBV15 and TRBJ2-5, with a possible D match to TRBD1 (5 bases). The germline gives CDR1 LNHNV, CDR2 YYDKDF (reference sequence). CDR3 length: 13 residues. The ends were cut back, 3 bases at V and 5 bases at J, with 10 bases in the middle. CDR3 bases: TGTGCCACCAGCAGGACAGTGAGTGAGACCCAGTACTTC. It specifies CATSRTVSETQYF.

The V and J genes are TRBV6-5 and TRBJ2-7, with TRBD1 matching over 9 bases. This CDR3 comprises 14 residues. Germline V gene sequence: CDR1 MNHEY, CDR2 SVGAGI. V shed 4 bases, J shed 4 bases, and the junction held 5 bases outside the gene matches. The CDR3 here is CASSSRDRVYEQYF. The CDR3 DNA sequence: TGTGCCAGCAGTTCCCGGGACAGGGTGTACGAGCAGTACTTC.

Many counts were recorded for this clonotype. This chain links TRBV2 with TRBJ1-2, with D possibly TRBD1 on 6 matching bases. This CDR3 is 17 amino acids long. Trimming shortened V by 0 bases and J by 0 bases, and 14 bases separated the two germline ends. Looked up from germline, CDR1 is SNHLY and CDR2 is FYNNEI. CDR3: CASSEAMAGDTNYGYTF. CDR3 bases: TGTGCCAGCAGTGAAGCGATGGCCGGGGACACTAACTATGGCTACACCTTC.